This T cell receptor beta chain appears in the sequencing data of a study of T cell responses to AZD1222 COVID-19 vaccine. Study context: Samples with a second dose at about 4 or about 12 weeks were pooled together.

In regard to this clone: Its antigen is still unknown.

General study points: Females made up more of the donors, who were largely white British, and clonal diversity may have come out too low. Among those given AZD1222, only five or six were seropositive at baseline. Regions 160-218 and 743-854 held dominance among vaccine-associated CD4 TCRs, which spanned spike.

The V gene lost 4 bases and the J gene lost 0 bases, with 12 bases spanning the gap. The CDR3 is 15 residues long. Germline lookup yields CDR1 SGDLS and CDR2 YYNGEE. The data were produced by immunoSEQ multiplex PCR, yet TCRdb's version contains in-frame clones alone and is incomplete. The sample includes around 110,000 clones, 85% to 90% of them seen just once. This chain joins TRBV9 and TRBJ2-3; D gene unclear. The material was peripheral blood, obtained on day 0 of AZD1222 vaccination. The TCR sequence derives from an adult in good health. CDR3 sequence reads: CASSSRATSTDTQYF. For the CDR3, the DNA is TGTGCCAGCAGCTCCCGAGCCACTAGCACAGATACGCAGTATTTT. Using reference TRBV9 and TRBJ2-3 for the parts outside the CDR3, the full variable domain is DSGVTQTPKHLITATGQRVTLRCSPRSGDLSVYWYQQSLDQGLQFLIQYYNGEERAKGNILERFSAQQFPDLHSELNLSSLELGDSALYFCASSSRATSTDTQYFGPGTRLTVL.